Sequencing of this T cell receptor (beta chain) was carried out in a study of CD8 T cells in ankylosing spondylitis. From the 5' RACE reads, TCRdb called clonotypes with MiXCR, one entry per CDR3 protein. This table holds roughly 350,000 distinct CDR3 sequences, under 8.5% found once. With 5 bases removed from V and 5 bases from J, the gap between germline ends came to 13 bases. The CDR3 is made up of 13 amino acids. Germline V gene lookup returns CDR1 SQVTM and CDR2 ANQGSEA. Whole-study findings and limits: In peripheral blood, disease-linked CD8+ clones occurred at relatively low frequencies. In the blood and synovial fluid of reactive arthritis, some motif variants had been previously reported. A TCR beta motif of eight or nine highly homologous variants seemed to mark ankylosing spondylitis blood.

Concerning this clonotype itself: Antigen: not known.

The chain recombines TRBV29-1 with TRBJ1-5; D remains unclear. This clonotype was obtained from a male donor with ankylosing spondylitis. Material: blood, either unsorted or a sorted T cell fraction (not recorded which). CDR3 protein: CSVPGSNHQPQHF. For the CDR3, the DNA is TGCAGCGTTCCCGGGAGCAATCATCAGCCCCAGCATTTT.